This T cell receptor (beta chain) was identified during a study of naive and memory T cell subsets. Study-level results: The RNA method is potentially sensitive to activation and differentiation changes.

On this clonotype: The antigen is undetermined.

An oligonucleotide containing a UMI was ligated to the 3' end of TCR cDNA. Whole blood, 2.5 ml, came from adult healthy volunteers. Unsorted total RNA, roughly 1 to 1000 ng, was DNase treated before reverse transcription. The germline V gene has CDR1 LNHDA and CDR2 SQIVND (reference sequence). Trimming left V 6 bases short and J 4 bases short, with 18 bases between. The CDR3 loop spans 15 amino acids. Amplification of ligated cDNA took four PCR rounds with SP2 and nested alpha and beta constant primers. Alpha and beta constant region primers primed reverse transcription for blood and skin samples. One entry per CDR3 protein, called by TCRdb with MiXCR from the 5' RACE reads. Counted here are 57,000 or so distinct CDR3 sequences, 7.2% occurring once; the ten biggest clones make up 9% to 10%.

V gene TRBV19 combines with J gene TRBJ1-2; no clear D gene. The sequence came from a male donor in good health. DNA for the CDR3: TGTGCCAGTAGCCCCGTTGGGGTGAGCCTCTATGGCTACACCTTC. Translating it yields CASSPVGVSLYGYTF.